The TCR beta chain under discussion was sequenced for a study of blood T cell repertoires in COVID-19. For the study at large: Sources were T cells, B-cell-depleted T cells, or PBMCs; the material itself was cDNA or gDNA.

The table came from immunoSEQ multiplex PCR; TCRdb's copy has only in-frame clones and leaves some out. The table lists about 59,000 clones, over 75% of them singletons, with 18% in the top ten. CDR1 MNHEY and CDR2 SMNVEV come from the germline V gene (reference sequence). The germline V and J ends were trimmed by 1 base and 8 bases, with 12 bases remaining between them. This CDR3 is 14 amino acids long. Sequenced sample: peripheral blood. The chain has TRBV27 and TRBJ1-5, with D uncertain. The source of this sequence is a human donor in a cohort sampled during active COVID-19. CDR3 nucleotide sequence: TGTGCCAGCAGTTTATACGAGAGTGTCGAGCCCCAGCATTTT. Translated: CASSLYESVEPQHF.